Sequencing of this T cell receptor (beta chain) was carried out in a study of human T cells and chemical hapten exposure. Study-level information: Small pooled library volume differences chiefly drove per-sample TCR yield variation.

Study-level findings and limits: The number of TCRs over 1 in 1000 frequency stayed unchanged after DPC.

At least ten counts were recorded for this clonotype. Its matching antigen is unknown. Documented time point: healthy volunteer bleed at 6 weeks. Total RNA extraction was carried out from unfractionated whole blood. Looked up from germline, CDR1 is DFQATT and CDR2 is SNEGSKA (reference sequence). This CDR3 has 12 amino acids. V lost 1 base to trimming and J lost 3 bases, with 7 bases between them. The library gave individual cDNA molecules unique molecular identifiers. MiXCR was run by TCRdb on the RACE reads, yielding one entry per CDR3 protein. The data show fewer than 40,000 distinct CDR3 sequences, around 5% seen once.

The chain uses TRBV20-1 and TRBJ2-7, with unresolved D. The sample was whole blood. The receptor comes from a human donor in good health. Some clones in this sample may be carry-over from other donors' samples. The CDR3 nucleotides read TGCAGTGCTAGAGTATCCCTCTACGAGCAGTACTTC. It specifies CSARVSLYEQYF.